These T cell receptor beta chains were read from a single sample in a study of T cells in Graves' hyperthyroidism and ophthalmopathy. TCRdb re-analysed the multiplex PCR reads in MiXCR, keeping a single row per CDR3 protein. The sample consists of about 720,000 distinct CDR3 sequences, around 20% of them appearing once. The specimen sequenced was blood. The receptor set was obtained from a woman aged 50 to 65 with Graves' hyperthyroidism that later progressed to Graves' ophthalmopathy. Each CDR3 is given with its conserved first and last residue. Not all rows give a size; the values are once, few, many and, for expanded clones, a class.

V: TRBV5-4; size: few; CDR3: CASWTSSSYNEQFF
V: TRBV3-1; size: .; CDR3: CASSQYATGNTGELFF
V: TRBV20-1; size: few; CDR3: CSANVPTYSGNTIYF
V: TRBV20-1; size: .; CDR3: CSARDPTGFEAFF
V: TRBV18; size: .; CDR3: CASSPTMGKLNTEAFF
V: TRBV20-1; size: many; CDR3: CSASQDTNTEAFF
V: TRBV12-3/TRBV12-4; size: many; CDR3: CASSLGRGLNQPQHF
V: TRBV19; size: .; CDR3: CASSINSGGVYEQYF
V: TRBV3-1; size: many; CDR3: CASSQGSMNTEAFF
V: TRBV30; size: many; CDR3: CAGGQGVGYTF
V: TRBV5-1; size: few; CDR3: CASSLDGGTGNQPQHF
V: TRBV11-2; size: many; CDR3: CASSIPGSSGNTIYF
V: TRBV12-3/TRBV12-4; size: many; CDR3: CASSFLGYEQYF
V: TRBV5-1; size: .; CDR3: CASSKLTDLGEKLFF
V: TRBV19; size: few; CDR3: CASKYDDNYGYTF
V: TRBV3-1; size: many; CDR3: CASSQERTDGYTF
V: TRBV6-1; size: .; CDR3: CASTRTSGGEEQFF
V: TRBV7-9; size: .; CDR3: CASSIGQGSPHEKLFF
V: TRBV11-2; size: few; CDR3: CASSGTDSGNQPQHF
V: TRBV3-1; size: many; CDR3: CASSQERGISYNEQFF
V: TRBV9; size: .; CDR3: CASSSWTDTNTEAFF
V: TRBV14; size: .; CDR3: CASSRDRARGSPLHF
V: TRBV9; size: few; CDR3: CASSVVSVSSGANVLTF
V: TRBV7-3; size: few; CDR3: CASSFDGATDTQYF
V: TRBV20-1; size: many; CDR3: CSARLGGTTDTQYF
V: TRBV11-2; size: many; CDR3: CASRAPGQGGTEAFF
V: TRBV3-1; size: .; CDR3: CASSQAWTSGTYEQYF
V: TRBV7-9; size: .; CDR3: CASSPLDRWTGELFF
V: TRBV11-1; size: few; CDR3: CASSSGTGETEAFF
V: TRBV6-1; size: .; CDR3: CASSNPGPGRGYTF
V: TRBV7-9; size: .; CDR3: CASSQTHPGYSNQPQHF
V: TRBV20-1; size: many; CDR3: CSAQGQGSNSPLHF
V: TRBV30; size: .; CDR3: CAWSVEGAFIGAEAFF
V: TRBV3-1; size: many; CDR3: CASSQDNRQGQPQHF
V: TRBV6-1; size: few; CDR3: CASRRETFNQPQHF
V: TRBV30; size: .; CDR3: CAWSQVNTEAFF
V: TRBV20-1; size: .; CDR3: CSAPVGGGEKLFF
V: TRBV7-2; size: .; CDR3: CASSLVAGVYEKLFF
V: TRBV3-1; size: .; CDR3: CASSQDSSGFGANVLTF
V: TRBV5-1; size: few; CDR3: CASSTDKNNEQFF
V: TRBV10-3; size: few; CDR3: CAISEDSGAKETQYF
V: TRBV12-3/TRBV12-4; size: few; CDR3: CASSLGQGRYGYTF
V: TRBV2; size: .; CDR3: CASIRGGYSPLHF
V: TRBV30; size: .; CDR3: CAWSVTANEKLFF
V: TRBV27; size: many; CDR3: CASSLRGYLNTEAFF
V: TRBV20-1; size: many; CDR3: CSARVGAYGYTF
V: TRBV30; size: once; CDR3: CAARPSETQYF
V: TRBV19; size: few; CDR3: CASSPSQGSTGELFF